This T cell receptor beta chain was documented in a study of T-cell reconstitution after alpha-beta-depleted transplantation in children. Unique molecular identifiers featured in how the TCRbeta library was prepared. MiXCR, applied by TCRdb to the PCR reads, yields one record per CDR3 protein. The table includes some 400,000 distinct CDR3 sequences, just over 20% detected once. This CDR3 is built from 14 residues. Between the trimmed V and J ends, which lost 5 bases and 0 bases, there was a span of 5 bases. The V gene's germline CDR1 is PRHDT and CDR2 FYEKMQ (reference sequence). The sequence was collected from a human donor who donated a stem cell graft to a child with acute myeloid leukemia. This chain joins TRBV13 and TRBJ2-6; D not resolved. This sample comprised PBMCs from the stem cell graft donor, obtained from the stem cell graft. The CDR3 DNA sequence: TGTGCCAGCAGCCCCACCTCTGGGGCCAACGTCCTGACTTTC. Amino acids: CASSPTSGANVLTF. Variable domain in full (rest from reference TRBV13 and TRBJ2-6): AAGVIQSPRHLIKEKRETATLKCYPIPRHDTVYWYQQGPGQDPQFLISFYEKMQSDKGSIPDRFSAQQFSDYHSELNMSSLELGDSALYFCASSPTSGANVLTFGAGSRLTVL.